Detailed here is one TCR beta chain. The target antigen is unknown. This specimen belongs to a study of cytomegalovirus exposure and HLA in healthy donors. The study's findings and limits: According to an earlier analysis, most TCR beta V segments yielded productive rearrangements about 87% or about 30% of the time. Association with HLA alleles at 0.05 false discovery rate was found for around 17,000 TCR beta sequences in a later analysis. An ancestry cluster, one associated with Asian ancestry, reportedly showed fewer N-insertions than the approximately 720-donor mean in a later analysis.

Primers included in the PCR were 60 Vbeta and 13 Jbeta primers. Some clones are missing from TCRdb's copy, which holds only in-frame ones; the method was immunoSEQ multiplex PCR. The sample records roughly 180,000 clones, 75% to 85% being singletons. Healthy people donating bone marrow made up the donors. Germline CDR1 SGDLS, CDR2 YYNGEE. Trimming cost V 0 bases and J 9 bases; bases outside gene matches: 6. The CDR3 is made up of 15 amino acids. The chain uses TRBV9 and TRBJ2-1; TRBD2 matches 10 bases. This TCR was recovered from a woman between 55 and 75 years old in good health and CMV-seropositive. Sequencing used PBMCs. CDR3: CASSVGAGGVTEQFF. The DNA of the CDR3 is TGTGCCAGCAGCGTAGGAGCGGGGGGGGTCACTGAGCAGTTCTTC.